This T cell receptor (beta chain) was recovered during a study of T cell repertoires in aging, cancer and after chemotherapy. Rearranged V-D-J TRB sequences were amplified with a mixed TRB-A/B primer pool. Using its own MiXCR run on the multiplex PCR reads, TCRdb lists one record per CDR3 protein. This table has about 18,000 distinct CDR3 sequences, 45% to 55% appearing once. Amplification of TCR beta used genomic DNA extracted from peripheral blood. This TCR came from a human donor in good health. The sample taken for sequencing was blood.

The CDR3 loop reads CSVTGTGHTDTQYF. CDR3 sequence (DNA): TGCAGCGTCACCGGGACAGGGCACACAGATACGCAGTATTTT. This chain connects TRBV29-1 to TRBJ2-3; TRBD1 matches 9 bases. Losses at the gene ends were 6 bases for V and 2 bases for J; bases not matched to a gene: 6. Germline V gene data show CDR1 as SQVTM and CDR2 as ANQGSEA. This CDR3 is built from 14 residues.